The rows below give T cell receptor beta chains drawn from one sample of a study of blood T cell repertoires in COVID-19. This table comes from immunoSEQ multiplex PCR, and its TCRdb copy is limited to in-frame clones, with some not included. Of around 500,000 clones listed, 80% to 90% were seen once; the top ten hold roughly 3.2%. The sequenced material came from peripheral blood. All receptors come from a human donor in a cohort sampled during active COVID-19. CDR3s leave out the opening cysteine and the closing phenylalanine or tryptophan. Each record gives: CDR3 protein, V gene, CDR3 length, J gene, D gene. The D gene is left open where the match is weak.

ASSPDRSRYGYT TRBV4-1 12 TRBJ1-2 NA
ASTTGTGGGYT TRBV6-5 11 TRBJ1-2 TRBD1
ASSIFIGGFRDTQY TRBV19 14 TRBJ2-3 NA
ASSEGLASGTYEQY TRBV2 14 TRBJ2-7 TRBD2
ASSSRLAGGFEQY TRBV27 13 TRBJ2-7 TRBD2
ASSLVLARNQPQH TRBV7-8 13 TRBJ1-5 NA
ASSQDLPSGADNEQF TRBV3-1/TRBV3-2 15 TRBJ2-1 TRBD2
ASSFLTGNNEQF TRBV28 12 TRBJ2-1 NA
ASSLAGTDTQY TRBV5-4 11 TRBJ2-3 NA
ASSNRQIARTDTQY TRBV5-4 14 TRBJ2-3 NA
ASNLEGQPQH TRBV19 10 TRBJ1-5 NA
ASSWTGGPSYEQY TRBV5-1 13 TRBJ2-7 TRBD2
ASSISGLSYEQY TRBV28 12 TRBJ2-7 NA
ASGQRGREQF TRBV6-5 10 TRBJ2-1 TRBD2